A selection of T cell receptor beta chains follows, all from one sample in a study of blood T cell repertoires in COVID-19. This table comes from immunoSEQ multiplex PCR, and its TCRdb copy is limited to in-frame clones, with some not included. The data contain about 180,000 clones, about nine tenths of them seen just once; the ten biggest clones take up more than 1.5%. The sample comprised peripheral blood. All receptors derive from a woman between 45 and 65 years old with acute or convalescent COVID-19. Each CDR3 is given with its conserved first and last residue.

TRBJ1-2,TRBV4-2,14,CASSPLVTGYGYTF
TRBJ1-6,TRBV11-2,17,CASSLDPVGGGYSPLHF
TRBJ1-2,TRBV7-9,14,CASSFGGANYGYTF
TRBJ2-7,TRBV14,13,CASSQEGAYEQYF
TRBJ2-3,TRBV7-2,14,CASSSPSLANTQYF
TRBJ2-1,TRBV7-2,13,CASSLSSYNEQFF
TRBJ1-1,TRBV11-3,15,CASSLAGGKNTEAFF
TRBJ2-1,TRBV4-1,14,CASSASPSGNEQFF
TRBJ1-1,TRBV3-1/TRBV3-2,14,CASSQIGEGGEAFF
TRBJ2-2,TRBV4-3,16,CASSQEKAGGTGELFF
TRBJ2-1,TRBV2,14,CASRPGTPRGEQFF
TRBJ2-5,TRBV7-8,13,CASSLAQQETQYF
TRBJ1-4,TRBV6-6,12,CASSRVDEKLFF
TRBJ2-5,TRBV24-1,18,CATSDLPGQGLVQETQYF
TRBJ2-5,TRBV18,14,CASSPGTGQETQYF
TRBJ1-6,TRBV30,16,CAWRVPVPQPNSPLHF
TRBJ1-2,TRBV10-2,14,CASGQTGGKGGYTF
TRBJ1-4,TRBV10-3,13,CAISESRDEKLFF
TRBJ1-1,TRBV30,14,CAWSVDQGNTEAFF
TRBJ1-1,TRBV5-5,14,CASSLYRGNTEAFF
TRBJ1-1,TRBV27,13,CASSLRFGTEAFF
TRBJ1-5,TRBV3-1/TRBV3-2,17,CASSQSVGFNSNQPQHF
TRBJ1-5,TRBV10-2,15,CASSDPSGFGQPQHF
TRBJ2-1,TRBV6-5,13,CASRRTSAVEQFF
TRBJ1-1,TRBV30,11,CAYTANTEAFF
TRBJ1-1,TRBV6-4,11,CASSGQGRAFF
TRBJ1-6,TRBV5-1,16,CASRVAGVSYNSPLHF
TRBJ1-4,TRBV2,14,CASTVTEPNEKLFF
TRBJ1-1,TRBV7-2,15,CASRLTGVGNTEAFF
TRBJ1-2,TRBV9,11,CASGGKVGYTF
TRBJ2-7,TRBV9,15,CASSVTSGNGGEQYF
TRBJ2-3,TRBV7-2,15,CASSLIAGGPDTQYF
TRBJ2-1,TRBV5-4,14,CASSFESPYNEQFF
TRBJ2-1,TRBV3-1/TRBV3-2,17,CASSSSGTGHSYNEQFF
TRBJ2-1,TRBV30,12,CALAGAFYEQFF
TRBJ2-1,TRBV11-3,15,CASSWGGRSYNEQFF
TRBJ2-1,TRBV5-1,12,CASSSDSYEQFF
TRBJ1-5,TRBV10-3,12,CAISEQGQPQHF
TRBJ2-7,TRBV9,18,CASSADQSGSSREYEQYF
TRBJ1-3,TRBV5-5,15,CASSTQDIEGNTIYF
TRBJ1-2,TRBV19,13,CASSPSLGKRYTF
TRBJ2-7,TRBV6-5,15,CASSLQAGLSYEQYF
TRBJ2-7,TRBV19,12,CASSIGRGEQYF
TRBJ2-3,TRBV7-2,13,CASSSESLGTQYF